This TCR beta chain was profiled in a study of CD8 T cells in Susac syndrome. There are 16 residues in the CDR3. Germline V gives CDR1 DFQATT, CDR2 SNEGSKA (reference sequence). V was shortened by 2 bases and J by 1 base, with 18 bases between the two germline ends. cDNA came from approximately 0.5 to 1 ug RNA primed by random hexamers. TCRdb called the immunoSEQ multiplex PCR reads again in MiXCR, with one record for every CDR3 protein. This table has around 140,000 distinct CDR3 sequences, approximately 95% appearing once. The chain uses TRBV20-1 and TRBJ2-7, with D maybe TRBD1 (5 bases). Sample: CD4+ T cells from PBMCs. This clonotype was obtained from a human donor with multiple sclerosis. The CDR3 DNA reads TGCAGTGCTAGATCTGGGGCCGGAACCCTATCCTACGAGCAGTACTTC. This sequence encodes CSARSGAGTLSYEQYF.